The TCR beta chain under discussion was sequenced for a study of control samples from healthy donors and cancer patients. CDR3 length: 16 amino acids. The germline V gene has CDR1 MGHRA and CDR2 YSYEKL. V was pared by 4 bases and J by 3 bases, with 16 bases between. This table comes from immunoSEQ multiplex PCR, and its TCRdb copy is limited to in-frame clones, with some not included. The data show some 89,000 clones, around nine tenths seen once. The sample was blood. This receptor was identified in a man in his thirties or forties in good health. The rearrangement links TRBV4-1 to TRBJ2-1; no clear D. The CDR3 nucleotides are TGCGCCAGCAGCCCCTTGGGCCTTTGGGACTACAATGAGCAGTTCTTC. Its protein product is CASSPLGLWDYNEQFF.